This T cell receptor beta chain was retrieved from a study of sequential checkpoint blockade in melanoma. Study-level information: First-line arms were nivolumab then ipilimumab, or the reverse, randomized 1:1.

The treatment here: randomized to nivolumab then ipilimumab (arm A) or the reverse (arm B). This table comes from immunoSEQ multiplex PCR, and its TCRdb copy is limited to in-frame clones, with some not included. The sample lists 35,000 to 45,000 clones; roughly 84% were seen once. The CDR3 sequence is 16 residues long. Germline V gives CDR1 MNHNS, CDR2 SASEGT. Trimming at V came to 1 base and at J to 5 bases, leaving 6 bases not matched to a gene. The origin of this receptor is a human donor with melanoma. The sequences come from CD8+ T cells sorted from blood (inferred from file names), collected from a patient given nivolumab and ipilimumab in sequence. The chain combines TRBV6-1 with TRBJ1-3, with 9 positions matching TRBD1. The CDR3 spells CASSEVGQGLRNTIYF. As DNA, the CDR3 is TGTGCCAGCAGTGAAGTGGGACAGGGTTTAAGAAACACCATATATTTT.